This is a list of T cell receptor beta chains from one sample in a study of shared clonotypes between healthy human individuals. Clones were sequenced by immunoSEQ multiplex PCR, and TCRdb holds only the in-frame ones, with some missing. Of about 680,000 clones in the sample, roughly 73% are singletons; the top ten hold 1.5% to 2%. The sample taken for sequencing was memory CD4+ T cells sorted from blood. The receptors were gathered from a woman between 25 and 40 years old in good health. The CDR3 runs from the conserved cysteine through the conserved F or W. D genes are given only for firm matches. Some rows mark clone size as missing; the rest say once, few, many or name a class of expanded clone.

J gene: TRBJ2-7
clone size: NA
D gene: NA
V gene: TRBV6-1
CDR3 protein: CASSQGGPYEQYF
CDR3 DNA: TGTGCCAGCAGTCAGGGGGGGCCCTACGAGCAGTACTTC

J gene: TRBJ1-1
clone size: NA
D gene: NA
V gene: TRBV30
CDR3 protein: CAWNRAVNTEAFF
CDR3 DNA: TGTGCCTGGAATAGGGCTGTGAACACTGAAGCTTTCTTT

J gene: TRBJ2-7
clone size: NA
D gene: TRBD2
V gene: TRBV5-1
CDR3 protein: CASSLVAGVYEQYF
CDR3 DNA: TGCGCCAGCAGCTTAGTAGCGGGAGTATACGAGCAGTACTTC

J gene: TRBJ1-4
clone size: NA
D gene: NA
V gene: TRBV29-1
CDR3 protein: CSFQRHQDEKLFF
CDR3 DNA: TGCAGCTTCCAGAGACACCAGGATGAAAAACTGTTTTTT

J gene: TRBJ2-3
clone size: NA
D gene: TRBD1
V gene: TRBV2
CDR3 protein: CASSLTGGTDTQYF
CDR3 DNA: TGTGCCAGCAGTTTGACAGGGGGCACAGATACGCAGTATTTT

J gene: TRBJ2-7
clone size: NA
D gene: NA
V gene: TRBV6-6
CDR3 protein: CASRAVAAAYEQYF
CDR3 DNA: TGTGCCAGCAGAGCGGTAGCAGCAGCCTACGAGCAGTACTTC

J gene: TRBJ1-5
clone size: few
D gene: NA
V gene: TRBV2
CDR3 protein: CASSETRDQPQHF
CDR3 DNA: TGTGCCAGCAGTGAAACCCGGGACCAGCCCCAGCATTTT

J gene: TRBJ2-1
clone size: NA
D gene: NA
V gene: TRBV7-3
CDR3 protein: CASSLRTDNEQFF
CDR3 DNA: TGTGCCAGCAGCTTAAGAACTGACAATGAGCAGTTCTTC

J gene: TRBJ2-7
clone size: NA
D gene: NA
V gene: TRBV6-6
CDR3 protein: CASSLKTGDVYEQYF
CDR3 DNA: TGTGCCAGCAGTTTGAAGACAGGCGATGTATACGAGCAGTACTTC

J gene: TRBJ2-1
clone size: NA
D gene: NA
V gene: TRBV27
CDR3 protein: CASQEGSVSYNEQFF
CDR3 DNA: TGTGCCAGCCAGGAAGGGTCCGTCTCTTACAATGAGCAGTTCTTC

J gene: TRBJ2-7
clone size: NA
D gene: TRBD1
V gene: TRBV2
CDR3 protein: CASTEQGSSYEQYF
CDR3 DNA: TGTGCCAGCACCGAACAGGGGAGCTCCTACGAGCAGTACTTC

J gene: TRBJ2-7
clone size: NA
D gene: NA
V gene: TRBV6-1
CDR3 protein: CASSEAIYEQYF
CDR3 DNA: TGTGCCAGCAGTGAAGCAATCTACGAGCAGTACTTC

J gene: TRBJ2-3
clone size: NA
D gene: TRBD2
V gene: TRBV2
CDR3 protein: CASRGDSGRARLGQYF
CDR3 DNA: TGTGCCAGCAGGGGGGATAGCGGGAGGGCCAGGTTGGGGCAGTATTTT

J gene: TRBJ2-1
clone size: many
D gene: TRBD2
V gene: TRBV4-2
CDR3 protein: CASSHEGLAGGYNEQFF
CDR3 DNA: TGTGCCAGCAGCCACGAAGGACTAGCGGGAGGGTACAATGAGCAGTTCTTC

J gene: TRBJ1-5
clone size: many
D gene: NA
V gene: TRBV6-5
CDR3 protein: CASSYSWGSNQPQHF
CDR3 DNA: TGTGCCAGCAGTTACTCGTGGGGAAGCAATCAGCCCCAGCATTTT

J gene: TRBJ2-7
clone size: NA
D gene: TRBD1
V gene: TRBV5-1
CDR3 protein: CASSLGRTGGTGEQYF
CDR3 DNA: TGCGCCAGCAGCTTGGGGCGGACAGGGGGGACCGGCGAGCAGTACTTC

J gene: TRBJ2-1
clone size: once
D gene: TRBD2
V gene: TRBV6-1
CDR3 protein: CASSEWTSGGGEQFF
CDR3 DNA: TGTGCCAGCAGTGAATGGACTAGCGGGGGCGGTGAGCAGTTCTTC

J gene: TRBJ1-4
clone size: NA
D gene: TRBD1
V gene: TRBV19
CDR3 protein: CASTYDRGGEKLFF
CDR3 DNA: TGTGCCAGTACTTATGACAGGGGTGGGGAAAAACTGTTTTTT

J gene: TRBJ1-4
clone size: NA
D gene: TRBD1
V gene: TRBV10-3
CDR3 protein: CAISDRGGSNEKLFF
CDR3 DNA: TGTGCCATCAGCGACAGGGGGGGTTCTAATGAAAAACTGTTTTTT

J gene: TRBJ2-1
clone size: NA
D gene: TRBD2
V gene: TRBV5-6
CDR3 protein: CASSPAGGTYNEQFF
CDR3 DNA: TGTGCCAGCAGCCCAGCGGGAGGTACCTACAATGAGCAGTTCTTC

J gene: TRBJ1-5
clone size: NA
D gene: NA
V gene: TRBV5-4
CDR3 protein: CASSLAGVNQPQHF
CDR3 DNA: TGTGCCAGCAGCTTGGCAGGGGTAAATCAGCCCCAGCATTTT

J gene: TRBJ2-7
clone size: NA
D gene: TRBD2
V gene: TRBV11-2
CDR3 protein: CASSKERGTYEQYF
CDR3 DNA: TGTGCCAGCAGCAAAGAGCGGGGTACCTACGAGCAGTACTTC

J gene: TRBJ2-1
clone size: NA
D gene: NA
V gene: TRBV5-6
CDR3 protein: CASSLAGRRSYNEQFF
CDR3 DNA: TGTGCCAGCAGCTTGGCCGGGAGAAGAAGCTACAATGAGCAGTTCTTC

J gene: TRBJ2-6
clone size: NA
D gene: TRBD2
V gene: TRBV2
CDR3 protein: CASSALTSGSYGANVLTF
CDR3 DNA: TGTGCCAGCAGTGCACTGACTAGCGGGAGTTACGGGGCCAACGTCCTGACTTTC

J gene: TRBJ2-3
clone size: many
D gene: NA
V gene: TRBV5-1
CDR3 protein: CASSLAGGQDTQYF
CDR3 DNA: TGCGCCAGCAGCTTGGCCGGGGGGCAAGATACGCAGTATTTT

J gene: TRBJ2-3
clone size: NA
D gene: NA
V gene: TRBV10-1
CDR3 protein: CASSGASGTQYF
CDR3 DNA: TGCGCCAGCAGTGGAGCGAGTGGTACGCAGTATTTT

J gene: TRBJ2-5
clone size: NA
D gene: NA
V gene: TRBV29-1
CDR3 protein: CSVEDPVGGRETQYF
CDR3 DNA: TGCAGCGTTGAAGATCCTGTGGGGGGGCGAGAGACCCAGTACTTC

J gene: TRBJ1-1
clone size: few
D gene: NA
V gene: TRBV11-1
CDR3 protein: CASSLEGFGEAFF
CDR3 DNA: TGTGCCAGCAGCTTGGAGGGGTTTGGAGAAGCTTTCTTT

J gene: TRBJ2-1
clone size: NA
D gene: NA
V gene: TRBV6-5
CDR3 protein: CASSPAWDYNEQFF
CDR3 DNA: TGTGCCAGCAGCCCCGCCTGGGACTACAATGAGCAGTTCTTC

J gene: TRBJ1-2
clone size: NA
D gene: TRBD1
V gene: TRBV5-4
CDR3 protein: CASSPDRGRGGYTF
CDR3 DNA: TGTGCCAGCAGCCCAGACAGGGGGCGCGGGGGCTACACCTTC

J gene: TRBJ1-4
clone size: few
D gene: NA
V gene: TRBV15
CDR3 protein: CATSRDRGLMGKLFF
CDR3 DNA: TGTGCCACCAGCAGGGACCGGGGGCTCATGGGGAAACTGTTTTTT

J gene: TRBJ2-5
clone size: NA
D gene: TRBD2
V gene: TRBV4-1
CDR3 protein: CASSQGTSRATQYF
CDR3 DNA: TGCGCCAGCAGCCAAGGGACTAGCCGGGCGACCCAGTACTTC

J gene: TRBJ1-4
clone size: NA
D gene: NA
V gene: TRBV15
CDR3 protein: CATSRDRGEGSEKLFF
CDR3 DNA: TGTGCCACCAGCAGAGATCGGGGGGAGGGAAGCGAAAAACTGTTTTTT

J gene: TRBJ2-5
clone size: NA
D gene: TRBD2
V gene: TRBV14
CDR3 protein: CASSPRTSGGGETQYF
CDR3 DNA: TGTGCCAGCAGCCCCCGGACTAGCGGAGGGGGGGAGACCCAGTACTTC

J gene: TRBJ2-3
clone size: NA
D gene: TRBD2
V gene: TRBV11-2
CDR3 protein: CASSLNSGVNTDTQYF
CDR3 DNA: TGTGCCAGCAGCTTAAATAGCGGGGTTAACACAGATACGCAGTATTTT

J gene: TRBJ1-5
clone size: NA
D gene: TRBD1
V gene: TRBV5-1
CDR3 protein: CASSLTGGAAQPQHF
CDR3 DNA: TGCGCCAGCAGCCTGACAGGGGGCGCGGCTCAGCCCCAGCATTTT

J gene: TRBJ1-2
clone size: few
D gene: NA
V gene: TRBV7-2
CDR3 protein: CASSFTDYGYTF
CDR3 DNA: TGTGCCAGCAGCTTCACTGACTATGGCTACACCTTC

J gene: TRBJ1-5
clone size: NA
D gene: NA
V gene: TRBV2
CDR3 protein: CASKRGDTNQPQHF
CDR3 DNA: TGTGCCAGCAAAAGGGGGGACACAAATCAGCCCCAGCATTTT

J gene: TRBJ2-3
clone size: NA
D gene: TRBD2
V gene: TRBV7-3
CDR3 protein: CASSPGLAGYDTQYF
CDR3 DNA: TGTGCCAGCAGCCCGGGACTAGCGGGCTACGATACGCAGTATTTT

J gene: TRBJ2-3
clone size: NA
D gene: NA
V gene: TRBV18
CDR3 protein: CASSPTRGTDTQYF
CDR3 DNA: TGTGCCAGCTCACCCACTCGCGGCACAGATACGCAGTATTTT

J gene: TRBJ1-4
clone size: NA
D gene: NA
V gene: TRBV29-1
CDR3 protein: CSVPADSYNEKLFF
CDR3 DNA: TGCAGCGTCCCCGCTGACAGCTATAATGAAAAACTGTTTTTT

J gene: TRBJ2-2
clone size: NA
D gene: TRBD2
V gene: TRBV6-4
CDR3 protein: CASSRTSGSGTGELFF
CDR3 DNA: TGTGCCAGCAGTAGGACTAGCGGGAGCGGAACCGGGGAGCTGTTTTTT

J gene: TRBJ2-2
clone size: NA
D gene: TRBD2
V gene: TRBV30
CDR3 protein: CAWSGVAGGAGELFF
CDR3 DNA: TGTGCCTGGAGTGGAGTAGCGGGAGGCGCCGGGGAGCTGTTTTTT

J gene: TRBJ2-2
clone size: NA
D gene: TRBD2
V gene: TRBV7-8
CDR3 protein: CASSLRLAGGQGELFF
CDR3 DNA: TGTGCCAGCAGCCTCAGACTAGCGGGAGGGCAGGGGGAGCTGTTTTTT

J gene: TRBJ1-5
clone size: few
D gene: NA
V gene: TRBV2
CDR3 protein: CASRGQGHDNQPQHF
CDR3 DNA: TGTGCCAGCAGGGGCCAAGGACACGATAATCAGCCCCAGCATTTT

J gene: TRBJ2-2
clone size: NA
D gene: TRBD2
V gene: TRBV2
CDR3 protein: CATERDGTGELFF
CDR3 DNA: TGTGCCACTGAGCGGGATGGCACCGGGGAGCTGTTTTTT

J gene: TRBJ2-1
clone size: NA
D gene: NA
V gene: TRBV5-1
CDR3 protein: CASSSRGAPTDEQFF
CDR3 DNA: TGCGCCAGCAGCTCCAGGGGTGCCCCCACGGATGAGCAGTTCTTC

J gene: TRBJ2-1
clone size: NA
D gene: TRBD2
V gene: TRBV2
CDR3 protein: CASSLAGAGGNEQFF
CDR3 DNA: TGTGCCAGCAGTCTCGCGGGAGCGGGGGGCAATGAGCAGTTCTTC

J gene: TRBJ1-2
clone size: NA
D gene: TRBD1
V gene: TRBV11-2
CDR3 protein: CASRRTVAGGDYQGYTF
CDR3 DNA: TGTGCCAGCAGACGGACCGTAGCAGGGGGCGATTATCAGGGCTACACCTTC

J gene: TRBJ2-1
clone size: NA
D gene: NA
V gene: TRBV4-1
CDR3 protein: CASSQGWARGYNEQFF
CDR3 DNA: TGCGCCAGCAGCCAGGGGTGGGCTAGGGGCTACAATGAGCAGTTCTTC

J gene: TRBJ2-7
clone size: NA
D gene: TRBD1
V gene: TRBV2
CDR3 protein: CASRGTETTYEQYF
CDR3 DNA: TGTGCCAGCAGGGGGACAGAAACCACCTACGAGCAGTACTTC

J gene: TRBJ1-5
clone size: NA
D gene: TRBD1
V gene: TRBV28
CDR3 protein: CASSRTGTGGQPQHF
CDR3 DNA: TGTGCCAGCAGTAGGACCGGGACAGGGGGTCAGCCCCAGCATTTT

J gene: TRBJ2-1
clone size: NA
D gene: TRBD1
V gene: TRBV7-2
CDR3 protein: CASSSQRDSSGLF
CDR3 DNA: TGTGCCAGCAGCTCCCAGAGGGACAGCTCAGGACTCTTC

J gene: TRBJ2-3
clone size: NA
D gene: TRBD2
V gene: TRBV4-2
CDR3 protein: CASTNLADSTDTQYF
CDR3 DNA: TGTGCCAGCACCAACCTAGCGGACTCCACAGATACGCAGTATTTT